The sequence of this TCR beta chain was determined in a study of response to subunit inactivated influenza vaccine listed by TCRdb under 2018. About the study as a whole: Deep quantitative profiling of the T cell receptor repertoire was used in the study to follow responses to a trivalent subunit inactivated influenza vaccine. General findings and caveats noted by the study authors: It was suggested by the authors that each seasonal influenza vaccination may recruit only a limited number of new T cells.

Library preparation used RT-PCR. Sequencing relied on an Illumina HiSeq 2500. TCRdb trimmed the raw reads at Q25, called clones with MiXCR and kept productive beta chains. Entries are consolidated by CDR3 protein sequence, retaining the most common genes and DNA. The sample table contains 150,000 to 200,000 distinct CDR3 sequences; only one count was recorded for 12% of them. Approximately 32% of the sample goes to the ten largest clones. This clonotype came up a few times. Its specific antigen is unknown. No quality values exist for individual bases; no much larger clone is one base distant. The CDR3 starts with the cysteine, ends with the phenylalanine, and has 14 residues. Left in the record is the CDR3 DNA by itself, 42 bases read in frame from the first base. V is cut by 1 base and J by 6 bases, and the space between the germline ends is 7 bases. These data also featured in a second study, about T cells expressing NK-cell markers. In that second paper, the authors write: 5'RACE template switching, by which a universal primer site and unique molecular identifiers were added, was used to make TCR beta cDNA libraries. Under 10 donors provided sorted CD3+CD56+NKG2C+, CD3+CD56+NKG2C- and CD3+CD56-NKG2C+ T-cell subsets, whose TCR beta-chain repertoires were profiled. Seven of the eight sequenced donors were HCMV-seropositive and one was HCMV-seronegative. In several experiments an anti-gammadeltaTCR antibody was added to restrict sorting to alphabetaTCR-expressing T cells. In roughly six donors, the dominant CD3+CD56+NKG2C+ clonotypes ranked among the top 10 CD8+ clonotypes, making up about 1.0-7.5% of CD8+ T cells. Those dominant clonotypes were again the most abundant among CD3+CD56-NKG2C+ cells in four donors, at roughly 25-60.1%. It remained unclear whether the expanded NKG2C-expressing T cell clones were specific for HCMV antigens. The eight sequenced donors were randomly selected healthy volunteers, three men and five women. HCMV-specific IgG was detected in serum with a commercial ELISA kit to determine HCMV serostatus. Peripheral blood mononuclear cells were isolated from blood by Ficoll density gradient centrifugation. Magnetic immunoseparation with Miltenyi isolation kits was used to isolate CD4+ and CD8+ T cells from PBMC. Priming for cDNA synthesis came from the TCR beta constant segment, and two successive PCR amplification steps followed. Sequencing of the libraries produced 2 x 150 bp reads on Illumina HiSeq 2000/2500, MiSeq or NextSeq. MIGEC handled demultiplexing of the reads and grouping by UMI, while MiTCR was used to assemble and quantify clonotypes. To remove erroneous sequences, TCR cDNA sequences were retained only when supported by two or more reads. Downstream repertoire analysis used the tcR package, and clonotypes were matched across fractions by CDR3 nucleotide sequence plus V segment. Antigen specificity was annotated against VDJdb with VDJmatch, allowing one amino acid substitution in CDR3.

The sequenced sample was CD8+ T cells sorted from PBMCs, obtained 11 to 12 days after vaccination. Here the chain combines TRBV12-3 or TRBV12-4 and TRBJ1-6; a tentative D call is TRBD1 (5 bases match). The receptor was derived from a middle-aged man who received an inactivated influenza vaccine. Donor details come from another sample of the same person, matched by shared clones. The CDR3 region reads CASSLVGGNSPLHF. The DNA sequence is TGTGCCAGCAGTTTAGTGGGGGGTAATTCACCCCTCCACTTT.